This TCR beta chain was recorded in a study of blood T cell repertoires in COVID-19. Profiled with immunoSEQ multiplex PCR; TCRdb holds only in-frame clones, not every one. The profile covers over 130,000 clones, with roughly four fifths appearing a single time and approximately 3.9% taken by the ten largest. From germline, CDR1 is KGHDR and CDR2 SFDVKD. Trimming cost V 4 bases and J 13 bases; bases outside gene matches: 11. The CDR3 contains 16 residues. This clonotype was sampled from a woman aged 60-70 years with acute or convalescent COVID-19. Source material: peripheral blood. This chain links TRBV24-1 with TRBJ2-1; 14 nucleotides agree with TRBD2. In DNA, the CDR3 is TGTGCCACCAGTGAATCCGGGACTAGCGGGAGCTTGGCCCAGTTCTTC. Protein sequence: CATSESGTSGSLAQFF.